In its sample, the clone carrying this TCR beta chain is medium-sized (0.01 to 0.1%). Antigen unknown. From blood, about 240-550 ng of genomic DNA served as TRB template. Germline V CDR1 and CDR2: MNHEY, SMNVEV (reference sequence). J was trimmed by 8 bases and V by 3 bases; bases with no gene match: 5. This CDR3 contains 14 residues. This sample was included in a study of T and B cells in COVID-19 patients. At the level of the study: Critical illness requiring mechanical ventilation or extracorporeal membrane oxygenation affected three fifths of the roughly 20 active-infection patients. Broader study findings: Active COVID-19 showed highly clonal TRB repertoires; recovery showed diversity and richness above healthy donors. Patients with COVID-19 reportedly showed strongly skewed T cell receptor beta variable and joining gene usage. Exclusive to the recovered cohort were roughly 2,000 TCR clusters, roughly 34 of them with low generation probability.

Multiplex PCR with BIOMED2 TRB-A/B primer pools amplified TRB rearrangements. TCRdb reprocessed the multiplex PCR reads with MiXCR, giving one entry per CDR3 protein. The sample shows 7,000 to 8,500 distinct CDR3 sequences, more than 20% of them seen only once. The sample comprised blood. The source of this sequence is a human donor who had recovered from COVID-19. V is TRBV27 and J is TRBJ2-2; 8 positions match TRBD1. CDR3: CASSFAGGPGELFF. As DNA, the CDR3 is TGTGCCAGCAGTTTTGCAGGGGGCCCAGGGGAGCTGTTTTTT.